This T cell receptor (beta chain) originates from a study of blood T cell repertoires in COVID-19. On the study more broadly: Sample material is recorded as cDNA or gDNA derived from T cells, B-cell-depleted T cells, or PBMCs.

Sequencing used immunoSEQ multiplex PCR; TCRdb keeps in-frame clones, though not all of them. Of fewer than 200,000 clones in the sample, around four fifths were seen once. Germline V CDR1 and CDR2: SGHRS, YFSETQ. V was shortened by 4 bases and J by 6 bases, with 20 bases between the two germline ends. The CDR3 consists of 15 residues. V usage is TRBV5-1 and J usage is TRBJ2-7; D might be TRBD1 (5 bases). The sample taken for sequencing was peripheral blood. This TCR came from a man aged 70-80 years with active or convalescent COVID-19. In DNA form, the CDR3 reads TGCGCCAGCAGCGGGTTGGACACCCCCGCAGGCGAGCAGTACTTC. This encodes CASSGLDTPAGEQYF.